This T cell receptor (beta chain) was captured in a study of blood T cell repertoires in COVID-19. Study in general: Spain, Italy and the United States supplied samples that represented acute and convalescent COVID-19.

At least ten counts were recorded for this clone. Sequencing used immunoSEQ multiplex PCR; TCRdb keeps in-frame clones, though not all of them. The sample has 120,000 or so clones; less than 90% are singletons. Germline lookup yields CDR1 LGHDT and CDR2 YNNKEL (reference sequence). Trimming left V 1 base short and J 9 bases short, with 7 bases between. This CDR3 is built from 12 residues. The rearrangement links TRBV3-1 (or the pseudogene TRBV3-2) to TRBJ1-5, with D unclear. Material: peripheral blood. The receptor comes from a woman in her 30s who had recovered from COVID-19. CDR3 sequence: CASSQGFGPQHF. CDR3 nucleotides: TGTGCCAGCAGCCAAGGTTTCGGGCCCCAGCATTTT.